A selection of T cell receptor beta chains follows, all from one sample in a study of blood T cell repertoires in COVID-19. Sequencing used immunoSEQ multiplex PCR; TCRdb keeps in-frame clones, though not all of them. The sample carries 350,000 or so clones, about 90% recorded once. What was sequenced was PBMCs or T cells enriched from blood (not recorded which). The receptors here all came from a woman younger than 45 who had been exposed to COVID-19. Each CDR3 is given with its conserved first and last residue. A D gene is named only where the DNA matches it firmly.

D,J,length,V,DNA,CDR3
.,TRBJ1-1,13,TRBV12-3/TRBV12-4,TGTGCCAGCACCAAACGCCAGTTCACTGAAGCTTTCTTT,CASTKRQFTEAFF
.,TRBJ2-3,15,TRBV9,TGTGCCAGCAGCGTAGCGGGACAACGCACAGATACGCAGTATTTT,CASSVAGQRTDTQYF
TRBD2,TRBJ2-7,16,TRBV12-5,TGTGCTAGTGGTTTGGTAATTGCTAGCGGGATCCACGAGCAGTACTTC,CASGLVIASGIHEQYF
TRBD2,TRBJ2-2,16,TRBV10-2,TGCGCCAGCAGAAATCTAGCGGGAGGGAGCACCGGGGAGCTGTTTTTT,CASRNLAGGSTGELFF
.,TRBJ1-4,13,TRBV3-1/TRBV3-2,TGTGCCAGCAATAGGGCCCCGGGGGAAAAACTGTTTTTT,CASNRAPGEKLFF
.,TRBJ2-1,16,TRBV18,TGTGCCAGCTCACCACTTCTGGCGGCATCCTACAATGAGCAGTTCTTC,CASSPLLAASYNEQFF
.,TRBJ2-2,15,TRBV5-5,TGTGCCAGCAGCTTGGTGACAGGGAACACCGGGGAGCTGTTTTTT,CASSLVTGNTGELFF
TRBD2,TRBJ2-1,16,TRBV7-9,TGTGCCAGCAGCCGGACTAGCGGAGAACTGGGCAATGAGCAGTTCTTC,CASSRTSGELGNEQFF
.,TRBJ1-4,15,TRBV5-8,TGTGCCAGCAGCTTCCACCGTAAATTACGAGGAAAACTGTTTTTT,CASSFHRKLRGKLFF
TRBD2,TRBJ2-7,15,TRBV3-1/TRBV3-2,TGTGCCAGCAGCCTAGCTAGCGGGAGTCCCTACGAGCAGTACTTC,CASSLASGSPYEQYF
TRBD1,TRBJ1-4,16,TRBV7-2,TGTGCCAGCAGCAAGGACAGGGGGCGAGCTAATGAAAAACTGTTTTTT,CASSKDRGRANEKLFF